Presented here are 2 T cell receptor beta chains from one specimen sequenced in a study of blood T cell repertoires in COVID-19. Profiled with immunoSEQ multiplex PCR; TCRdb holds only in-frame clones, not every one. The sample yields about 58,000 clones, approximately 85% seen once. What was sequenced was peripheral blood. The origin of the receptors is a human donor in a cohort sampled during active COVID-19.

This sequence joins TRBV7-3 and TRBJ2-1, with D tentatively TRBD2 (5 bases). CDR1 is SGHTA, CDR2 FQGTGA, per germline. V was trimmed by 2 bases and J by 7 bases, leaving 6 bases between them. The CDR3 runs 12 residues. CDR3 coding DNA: TGTGCCAGCAGCTTAGAGGGTAATGAGCAGTTCTTC. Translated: CASSLEGNEQFF.

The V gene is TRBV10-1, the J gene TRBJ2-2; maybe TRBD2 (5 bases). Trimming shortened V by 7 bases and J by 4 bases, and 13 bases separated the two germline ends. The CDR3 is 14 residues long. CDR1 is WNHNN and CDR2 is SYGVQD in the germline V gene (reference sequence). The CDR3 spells CASKGPTTTGELFF. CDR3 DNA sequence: TGCGCCAGCAAAGGGCCGACTACCACCGGGGAGCTGTTTTTT.